These 21 T cell receptor beta chains were sequenced from one sample in a study of PD-L1 blockade in urothelial cancer. Time point in this sample: peripheral blood 6 weeks after treatment start. Sequencing was performed with immunoSEQ multiplex PCR; in TCRdb, only in-frame clones are kept and a portion is missing. The sample lists approximately 110,000 clones, about 91% occurring once. Sequencing was performed on PBMCs, taken around atezolizumab (anti-PD-L1) treatment. These receptors originate from a man in his sixties with urothelial cancer.

The V gene is TRBV28, the J gene TRBJ1-2; 7 nucleotides agree with TRBD1. The germline CDR1 and CDR2 sequences are MDHEN and SYDVKM. V lost 4 bases, J lost 4 bases, and 9 bases stayed unmatched. This CDR3 contains 15 residues. The CDR3 region has the DNA TGTGCCAGCAGTTCAGAAATGACAGGGTTCTATGGCTACACCTTC. This codes for CASSSEMTGFYGYTF.

This chain joins TRBV5-6 and TRBJ2-3, with D tentatively TRBD2 (6 bases). Germline assignment: CDR1 SGHDT and CDR2 YYEEEE. The CDR3 totals 15 residues. V lost 2 bases, J lost 0 bases, and 10 bases lay in between. The chain's CDR3 is CASSLLADSTDTQYF. The CDR3, as DNA: TGTGCCAGCAGCTTACTAGCCGACAGCACAGATACGCAGTATTTT.

The chain joins TRBV5-1 to TRBJ2-7, with TRBD2 as a possible D gene (5 bases). The CDR3 extends over 15 amino acids. Trimming left V 4 bases short and J 2 bases short, with 16 bases between. Germline CDR1 reads SGHRS; CDR2 reads YFSETQ. The DNA of the CDR3 is TGCGCCAGCAGCGACCCCGGGATCCAGCCCTACGAGCAGTACTTC. It codes for CASSDPGIQPYEQYF.

CDR3 region: CASSIARDTKRGYTF. CDR3 nucleotides: TGTGCCAGCAGTATTGCCCGGGACACCAAACGCGGCTACACCTTC. This chain links TRBV28 with TRBJ1-2, with D possibly TRBD1 on 6 matching bases. Germline V gives CDR1 MDHEN, CDR2 SYDVKM. Trimming removed 5 bases from V and 8 bases from J, with 21 bases in between. The CDR3 totals 15 residues.

The chain employs TRBV9 and TRBJ2-7, with D tentatively TRBD1 (6 bases). Trimming removed 1 base at V and 6 bases at J, with 11 bases between. Looked up from germline, CDR1 is SGDLS and CDR2 is YYNGEE. The CDR3 is 13 amino acids. The CDR3 DNA sequence: TGTGCCAGCAGCGTACAGGGGATGGGCGAGCAGTACTTC. Amino acids: CASSVQGMGEQYF.

The chain carries TRBV18 and TRBJ2-5, with D uncertain. The CDR3 spans 16 residues. V gave up 2 bases and J gave up 1 base, with 14 bases separating them. Germline lookup yields CDR1 KGHSH and CDR2 LQKENI. The CDR3 here is CASSPNQTPGQETQYF. CDR3 coding DNA: TGTGCCAGCTCACCAAACCAAACCCCGGGCCAAGAGACCCAGTACTTC.

This chain connects TRBV21-1 to TRBJ1-1; the table's D call, TRBD1, was not checked against the DNA. TRBV21-1 is an annotated pseudogene. The length of the CDR3 is 15 residues. CDR3: CASSKGQGPNTEAFF. The CDR3 region has the DNA TGTGCCAGCAGCAAAGGACAGGGACCGAACACTGAAGCTTTCTTT.

The CDR3 nucleotides are TGTGCCAGCAGTGAAGCGAGCGGAAGACTAGCCAAAAACATTCAGTACTTC. Translation gives CASSEASGRLAKNIQYF. V and J are TRBV6-1 and TRBJ2-4, with a tentative D call TRBD2 (5 bases). CDR3 length: 17 amino acids. Trimming took 0 bases from V and 0 from J, leaving 12 bases between them. Germline values: CDR1 MNHNS, CDR2 SASEGT.

V is TRBV29-1 and J is TRBJ1-5; D gene ambiguous. The CDR3 has 13 residues. Germline values: CDR1 SQVTM, CDR2 ANQGSEA. V dropped 6 bases and J dropped 0 bases, with 9 bases sitting between them. CDR3: CSVAGRSNQPQHF. CDR3 nucleotides: TGCAGCGTCGCTGGCCGTAGCAATCAGCCCCAGCATTTT.

The chain recombines TRBV28 with TRBJ2-1; D gene uncertain. Trimming stripped 7 bases from V and 4 bases from J, with 11 bases between. The CDR3 spans 13 residues. The germline V gene has CDR1 MDHEN and CDR2 SYDVKM. The CDR3 coding sequence is TGTGCCAGCATCCGAGGCGGTTACAATGAGCAGTTCTTC. This encodes CASIRGGYNEQFF.

The V and J genes are TRBV19 and TRBJ1-2, with 9 nucleotides matching TRBD1. This CDR3 spans 17 amino acids. J lost 3 bases, V lost 8 bases, and 16 bases had no gene match. Germline assignment: CDR1 LNHDA and CDR2 SQIVND (reference sequence). The CDR3 bases are TGTGCCAGTTTCGAACCGTTTCCGGGACAGGGACACTATGGCTACACCTTC. Protein product: CASFEPFPGQGHYGYTF.

The chain couples TRBV4-3 to TRBJ1-4; no firm D call. CDR1 and CDR2 from the germline V gene are LGHNA and YSLEER. CDR3 length: 15 residues. Trimming took 0 bases from V and 4 from J, leaving 9 bases between them. CDR3 loop: CASSQEERINEKLFF. The CDR3 nucleotides are TGCGCCAGCAGCCAAGAGGAGCGCATTAATGAAAAACTGTTTTTT.

For the CDR3, the DNA is TGCGCCAGCAGCTTCAGCGGGCCCCCCAGCACAGATACGCAGTATTTT. Amino acids: CASSFSGPPSTDTQYF. This chain links TRBV4-3 with TRBJ2-3, with D possibly being TRBD2 (6 bases). The CDR3 has 16 amino acids. CDR1 and CDR2 (germline): LGHNA, YSLEER. The ends were cut back, 5 bases at V and 0 bases at J, with 15 bases in the middle.

The rearrangement joins TRBV29-1 to TRBJ1-1; maybe TRBD1 (5 bases). The CDR3 has 10 residues. CDR1 is SQVTM, CDR2 ANQGSEA, per germline. V lost 2 bases to trimming and J lost 8 bases, with 6 bases between them. As DNA, the CDR3 is TGCAGCGTTGAACAGGGCGAAGCTTTCTTT. The encoded protein is CSVEQGEAFF. The variable domain in full, with the rest retrieved from reference TRBV29-1 and TRBJ1-1, is SAVISQKPSRDICQRGTSLTIQCQVDSQVTMMFWYRQQPGQSLTLIATANQGSEATYESGFVIDKFPISRPNLTFSTLTVSNMSPEDSSIYLCSVEQGEAFFGQGTRLTVV.

The CDR3 bases are TGTGCCTGGAGTCGCCGAGGTCCAGAGACCCAGTACTTC. This gives the protein CAWSRRGPETQYF. The chain links TRBV30 to TRBJ2-5; D remains ambiguous. CDR1 is GTSNPN and CDR2 is SVGIG in the germline V gene (reference sequence). V dropped 2 bases and J dropped 4 bases, with 11 bases sitting between them. The CDR3 sequence is 13 residues long.

The chain is built from TRBV21-1 and TRBJ2-1; TRBD1, the table's D call, was not compared with the DNA. TRBV21-1 is assigned pseudogene status. This CDR3 region has 16 residues. DNA of the CDR3: TGTGCCAGCAGCTCCCGAAGGATTTTACAGGGGAATGAGCAGTTCTTC. Translation gives CASSSRRILQGNEQFF.

The chain links TRBV7-2 to TRBJ2-3; TRBD2 might be the D (6 bases). V was shortened by 5 bases and J by 4 bases, with 19 bases between the two germline ends. The CDR3 extends over 16 amino acids. CDR1 and CDR2 (germline): SGHTA, FQGNSA. CDR3 bases: TGTGCCAGCAGCCCCCTGGGGACGGGAGTCCCAGATACGCAGTATTTT. Its translation is CASSPLGTGVPDTQYF.

CDR3 loop: CASSYQRAKSYEQYF. The DNA of the CDR3 is TGTGCCAGCAGTTATCAGCGGGCCAAGTCCTACGAGCAGTACTTC. J is TRBJ2-7 and V is TRBV6-5; D perhaps matches TRBD2 (6 bases). Germline V gene sequence: CDR1 MNHEY, CDR2 SVGAGI. Deletions cut 3 bases from V and 1 base from J, with 13 bases between. The CDR3 length is 15 residues.

The chain uses TRBV4-1 and TRBJ2-5; TRBD2 agrees at 10 bases. The V segment lost 1 base and the J segment 7 bases; nucleotides outside the gene matches: 6. In germline, CDR1 is MGHRA, CDR2 YSYEKL. The CDR3 covers 15 residues. The CDR3: CASSQGYSGGRTQYF. The CDR3 bases are TGCGCCAGCAGCCAAGGTTATAGCGGGGGGCGGACCCAGTACTTC.

The chain is built from TRBV19 and TRBJ2-3; TRBD1 agrees at 9 bases. Germline lookup yields CDR1 LNHDA and CDR2 SQIVND (reference sequence). CDR3 size: 15 residues. J was trimmed by 6 bases and V by 7 bases; bases with no gene match: 11. The CDR3 DNA reads TGTGCCAGTACCCCGGGGGACAGGGTTTCGGATACGCAGTATTTT. Amino acids: CASTPGDRVSDTQYF.

The chain couples TRBV10-1 to TRBJ2-3, with D perhaps matching TRBD2 (5 bases). Germline-derived CDR1 and CDR2 are WNHNN and SYGVQD (reference sequence). Trimming removed 6 bases at V and 6 bases at J, with 16 bases between. The CDR3 length is 14 residues. CDR3 nucleotide sequence: TGCGCCAGCAGAAAAGAGGGTAGTGGGGATACGCAGTATTTT. It encodes CASRKEGSGDTQYF.